Presented here are 9 T cell receptor beta chains from one specimen sequenced in a study of cytotoxic CD8 clonotypes in ibrutinib-treated CLL. Profiled with immunoSEQ multiplex PCR; TCRdb holds only in-frame clones, not every one. The sample has about 11,000 clones; about 80% are singletons. The sample here was PBMCs, taken at disease progression, from a patient treated with ibrutinib. The receptors come from a human donor with chronic lymphocytic leukemia.

The sample holds a few counts of this clone. The genes are TRBV6-1 and TRBJ1-5, with a tentative D call TRBD1 (5 bases). V was trimmed by 7 bases and J by 5 bases, leaving 15 bases between them. Germline lookup yields CDR1 MNHNS and CDR2 SASEGT. The CDR3 runs to 14 residues. The CDR3 protein is CASTRREGYQPQHF. The CDR3, as DNA: TGTGCCAGCACGCGGCGGGAGGGGTATCAGCCCCAGCATTTT.

The genes are TRBV6-1 and TRBJ1-6, with a tentative D call TRBD1 (5 bases). The germline CDR1 and CDR2 sequences are MNHNS and SASEGT. This CDR3 comprises 15 residues. V shed 3 bases and J shed 7 bases, with 13 bases lying between them. The CDR3 region is CASSDWGRGNSPLHF. The CDR3 bases are TGTGCCAGCAGTGATTGGGGACGAGGGAATTCACCCCTCCACTTT.

The genes are TRBV14 and TRBJ2-5; D possibly corresponds to TRBD1 (5 bases). CDR3 length equals 16 residues. CDR1 is SGHDN and CDR2 is FVKESK in the germline V gene. Trimming shortened V by 3 bases and J by 7 bases, and 21 bases separated the two germline ends. The CDR3 DNA reads TGTGCCAGCAGCCATCTCAGAGGAACAGGTTTTGGGACCCAGTACTTC. Amino acid sequence: CASSHLRGTGFGTQYF.

V and J are TRBV6-6 and TRBJ1-5; 8 nucleotides match TRBD1. The V and J ends lost 6 bases and 5 bases, in that order; junction bases with no gene match: 3. CDR1 and CDR2 (germline): MNHNY, SVGAGI (reference sequence). CDR3 size: 13 residues. CDR3 sequence reads: CASRGQGDQPQHF. In DNA form, the CDR3 reads TGTGCCAGCAGAGGACAGGGCGATCAGCCCCAGCATTTT.

This clone was found once. The chain carries TRBV25-1 and TRBJ2-7, with D possibly matching TRBD1 (5 bases). CDR3 size: 15 residues. Trimming cost V 5 bases and J 0 bases, with 14 bases left between them. Germline CDR1 MGHDK, CDR2 SYGVNS. The CDR3 loop reads CASSRRQPCSYEQYF. CDR3 in DNA: TGTGCCAGCAGTCGGCGACAGCCGTGCTCCTACGAGCAGTACTTC.

V and J are TRBV7-3 and TRBJ2-2; D is perhaps TRBD1 (5 bases). The CDR3 has 16 amino acids. V lost 4 bases to trimming and J lost 8 bases, with 20 bases between them. Germline-derived CDR1 and CDR2 are SGHTA and FQGTGA. CDR3 region: CASSSRHQGVKGELFF. CDR3 nucleotides: TGTGCCAGCAGCTCCCGTCATCAAGGGGTTAAGGGGGAGCTGTTTTTT. The full variable domain, its missing parts supplied by reference TRBV7-3 and TRBJ2-2, is GAGVSQTPSNKVTEKGKYVELRCDPISGHTALYWYRQSLGQGPEFLIYFQGTGAADDSGLPNDRFFAVRPEGSVSTLKIQRTERGDSAVYLCASSSRHQGVKGELFFGEGSRLTVL.

This clone was counted a few times. The chain carries TRBV6-6 and TRBJ2-1; D possibly uses TRBD1 or TRBD2 (6 bases each). This CDR3 contains 15 residues. With 2 bases removed from V and 7 bases from J, the gap between germline ends came to 15 bases. Germline V lookup: CDR1 MNHNY, CDR2 SVGAGI (reference sequence). CDR3 amino acids: CASSYGGQGRNEQFF. As DNA, the CDR3 is TGTGCCAGCAGTTACGGGGGGCAGGGGAGGAATGAGCAGTTCTTC.

The chain combines TRBV5-1 with TRBJ1-3, with D perhaps matching TRBD1 (6 bases). The length of the CDR3 is 14 residues. Per the germline V gene, CDR1 is SGHRS and CDR2 is YFSETQ. Trimming left V 2 bases short and J 0 bases short, with 6 bases between. The CDR3 nucleotides are TGCGCCAGCAGCTTACAGGGCTCTGGAAACACCATATATTTT. Translating it yields CASSLQGSGNTIYF.

The gene calls are TRBV6-5 and TRBJ1-3, with 12 bases identical to TRBD1. V shed 6 bases, J shed 4 bases, and the junction held 4 bases outside the gene matches. This CDR3 is built from 15 residues. The germline V gene has CDR1 MNHEY and CDR2 SVGAGI. The CDR3 is CASSPGQGAGNTIYF. The CDR3 DNA sequence: TGTGCCAGCAGCCCGGGACAGGGGGCAGGAAACACCATATATTTT.